The sequence of this T cell receptor beta chain was determined in a study of regulatory T cells in long-lasting Graves disease. Many counts were recorded for this clonotype. Sample time point: newly diagnosed GD, antithyroid drugs for less than 3 months. The TCR library used RNA extracted from PBMCs. There are 17 residues in the CDR3. Germline V gene data show CDR1 as MGHDK and CDR2 as SYGVNS. After removal of 3 bases from V and 9 bases from J, the junction contained 15 bases not matched to a gene. In building TCR beta libraries, iRepertoire HTBI primers were used together with Arm-PCR of CDR3 regions. TCRdb used MiXCR to reprocess the multiplex PCR reads, holding one entry per CDR3 protein. The sample includes approximately 540,000 distinct CDR3 sequences, around 13% seen only once; the top ten take around 9.3%. This sample also appeared in a second study, on T cells in Graves' hyperthyroidism and ophthalmopathy. This second study says: Hyperthyroidism, newly diagnosed and lasting under 2 months, affected patients aged 18 to 65. Ophthalmopathy could be told apart from stable hyperthyroidism with a 13 V-J model. The model's output predicted ophthalmopathy at a median of 6.5 months prior to onset.

The specimen was peripheral blood mononuclear cells (PBMCs), collected at new diagnosis, from a patient treated with antithyroid drugs. V usage is TRBV25-1 and J usage is TRBJ2-1; the match to TRBD2 covers 9 bases. This clonotype was sampled from a woman aged 25 to 39 with Graves disease. CDR3 DNA sequence: TGTGCCAGCAGTGAGGCTGGGGGCGGGAGGGCCTTGGTTGAGCAGTTCTTC. It specifies CASSEAGGGRALVEQFF.